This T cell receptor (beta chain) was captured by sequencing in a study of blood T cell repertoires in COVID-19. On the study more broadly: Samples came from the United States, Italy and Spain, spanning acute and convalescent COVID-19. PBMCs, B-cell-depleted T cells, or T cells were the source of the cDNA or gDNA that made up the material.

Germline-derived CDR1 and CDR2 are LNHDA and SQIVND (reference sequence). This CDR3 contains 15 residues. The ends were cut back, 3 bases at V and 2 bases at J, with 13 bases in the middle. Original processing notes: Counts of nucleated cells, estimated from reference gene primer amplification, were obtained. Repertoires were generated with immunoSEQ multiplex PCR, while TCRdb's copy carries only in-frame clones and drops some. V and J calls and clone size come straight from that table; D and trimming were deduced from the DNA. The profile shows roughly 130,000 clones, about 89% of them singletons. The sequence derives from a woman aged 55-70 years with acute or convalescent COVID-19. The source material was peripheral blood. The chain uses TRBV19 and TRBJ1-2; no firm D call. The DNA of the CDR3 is TGTGCCAGTAGTATTGGAGGGAACCGCAACTATGGCTACACCTTC. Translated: CASSIGGNRNYGYTF.